A selection of T cell receptor beta chains follows, all from one sample in a study of T-cell memory formation after mild COVID-19. TCRdb re-analysed the 5' RACE reads in MiXCR, keeping a single row per CDR3 protein. The repertoire holds 300,000 to 350,000 distinct CDR3 sequences, around 15% seen once, with 20% to 25% in the top ten. The sample taken for sequencing was PBMCs or a T cell subset sorted from them (not recorded which). Receptors were obtained from a man in his late teens or twenties who had mild COVID-19 (a few samples of this study predate the infection). Cell type and time point are not known. Both conserved end residues are trimmed from each CDR3.

j_call v_call cdr3_aa
TRBJ2-2 TRBV4-2 ASSQAGTGAYGELF
TRBJ1-6 TRBV5-1 ASSLVATETIGSPLH
TRBJ1-1 TRBV4-1 ASSQEGPSPGNTEAF
TRBJ1-1 TRBV25-1 ASSEHGGYTEAF
TRBJ1-5 TRBV2 ASSSRHAYSNQPQH
TRBJ2-1 TRBV12-3/TRBV12-4 ASSSTQGRKRNEQF
TRBJ2-3 TRBV20-1 SANPPAGPSTDTQY
TRBJ1-5 TRBV28 ASSEQGLGNQPQH
TRBJ2-3 TRBV5-1 ASSFSGLNTDTQY
TRBJ2-7 TRBV4-1 ASSLEPGPASYEQY
TRBJ2-7 TRBV27 ASSLWTGDREQY
TRBJ1-1 TRBV5-1 ASSFFGATNTEAF
TRBJ2-2 TRBV29-1 SGHRGTGELF
TRBJ2-2 TRBV7-9 ASSLSGGANTGELF
TRBJ2-7 TRBV9 ASSPHGGGSREQY
TRBJ2-7 TRBV4-3 ASSQDSGRLGEQY
TRBJ1-1 TRBV4-3 ASSQDNAGKAF
TRBJ1-6 TRBV4-1 ASSQVRQGADNSPLH
TRBJ2-2 TRBV27 ASTSLDPDRELF
TRBJ1-6 TRBV20-1 SASRDYNSPLH
TRBJ2-1 TRBV5-6 ASSQGRTGREF
TRBJ1-2 TRBV27 ASSSYRKGSYGYT
TRBJ1-6 TRBV4-1 ASSQGAPGSYSPLH
TRBJ2-7 TRBV20-1 SAREFGGQSSYEQY
TRBJ1-2 TRBV7-2 ASSLVRTGGSYT
TRBJ2-6 TRBV7-3 ARQLPSYFSVSGANVLT
TRBJ2-7 TRBV29-1 SGGPGVGEQY
TRBJ1-1 TRBV2 ASRAVGQNTEAF
TRBJ2-2 TRBV4-3 ASSQDFRSTNTGELF
TRBJ2-1 TRBV14 ASIQWSGGARNEQF
TRBJ1-2 TRBV10-3 AISESKGGGYT
TRBJ1-2 TRBV19 ASSVDSYGYT
TRBJ1-3 TRBV11-2 ASSFIPPSSGNTIY
TRBJ1-3 TRBV6-6 ASGSGGNTIY
TRBJ2-1 TRBV4-3 ASSRIRGSSYNEQF